This TCR beta chain stems from a study of blood T cell repertoires in COVID-19. About the study: Specimens from acute and convalescent COVID-19 originated in the United States, Italy and Spain. The cDNA or gDNA used as material had been derived from T cells, B-cell-depleted T cells, or PBMCs.

In the authors' methods: Using reference gene primer amplification, nucleated cell counts were estimated. The protocol was immunoSEQ multiplex PCR, while the TCRdb copy is restricted to in-frame clones and leaves out a portion. The V and J calls and clone size were taken over from that table, and D and trimming were inferred from the DNA. The sample carries roughly 50,000 clones, about 89% recorded once. V lost 2 bases, J lost 2 bases, and 8 bases lay in between. CDR1 and CDR2 from the germline V gene are SGHDT and YYEEEE. The CDR3 consists of 14 residues. Sequencing was performed on peripheral blood. The chain joins TRBV5-6 to TRBJ2-1; no reliable D call. The clonotype originates from a woman in her fifties or sixties with active COVID-19. CDR3 sequence (DNA): TGTGCCAGCAGCTTTCGAGGCACCTACAATGAGCAGTTCTTC. Encoded protein: CASSFRGTYNEQFF.